This T cell receptor (beta chain) was sequenced for a study of OX40 agonist ivuxolimab in advanced cancers. Background on the study: Ivuxolimab is an agonistic anti-OX40 (CD134) antibody, and patients were treated with it. Whole-study results and caveats: On average, a greater number of expanded clones characterised CD8+ T cells relative to CD4+.

Sequencing was performed with immunoSEQ multiplex PCR; in TCRdb, only in-frame clones are kept and a portion is missing. The top ten clones hold roughly 2.5% of a sample with about 34,000 clones, about four fifths of them seen once. Comment on this clone: Its antigen is not identified.

Germline trimming cut 4 bases from V and 8 bases from J; bases unmatched to any gene: 2. This CDR3 region has 12 residues. CDR1 is SGHDT, CDR2 YYEEEE, per germline. The source was CD4+ or CD8+ T cells sorted from blood, collected in a trial of the OX40 agonist ivuxolimab. The J gene is TRBJ1-1, the V gene TRBV5-6; 10 nucleotides agree with TRBD1. This clonotype was obtained from an adult with an advanced solid tumor such as melanoma, head and neck, liver or kidney cancer. The chain's CDR3 is CASSRDRGEAFF. In nucleotides, the CDR3 is TGTGCCAGCAGCCGGGACAGGGGAGAAGCTTTCTTT.